Sequencing of this T cell receptor beta chain was carried out in a study of T cells of healthy individuals. The CDR3 has 15 amino acids. Per germline, CDR1 SGDLS and CDR2 YYNGEE. V lost 4 bases and J lost 4, with 17 bases in between. TCRdb re-called the 5' RACE reads with MiXCR, one entry per CDR3 protein. This table has tens of thousands of distinct CDR3 sequences, about 14% appearing once. The chain recombines TRBV9 with TRBJ1-1; a weak D match, TRBD1 (6 bases). This TCR was recovered from a human donor in good health. CDR3 sequence (DNA): TGTGCCAGCAGCCGAGGAACGAGAGGGGGCACTGAAGCTTTCTTT. This sequence encodes CASSRGTRGGTEAFF.